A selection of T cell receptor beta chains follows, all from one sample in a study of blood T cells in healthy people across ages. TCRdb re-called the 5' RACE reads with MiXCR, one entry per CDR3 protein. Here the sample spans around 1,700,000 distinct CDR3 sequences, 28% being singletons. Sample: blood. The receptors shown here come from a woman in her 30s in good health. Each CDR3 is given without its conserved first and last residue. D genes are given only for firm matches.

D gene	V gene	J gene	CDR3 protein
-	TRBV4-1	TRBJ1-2	ASSQASGNGYT
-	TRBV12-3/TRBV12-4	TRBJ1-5	ASSLATNQPQH
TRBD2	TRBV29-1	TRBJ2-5	SVEDSGLAEY
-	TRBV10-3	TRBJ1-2	AISGRGLDYGYA
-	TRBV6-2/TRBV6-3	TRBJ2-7	ASKLADGYEQY
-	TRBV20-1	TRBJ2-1	SASPPHEQF
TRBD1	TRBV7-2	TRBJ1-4	ASSKDRLGKLF
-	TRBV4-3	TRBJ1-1	ASSQEGGSGSEAF
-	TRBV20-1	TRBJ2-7	SATRQGGNEQY
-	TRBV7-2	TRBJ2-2	ASSLEGPTGPGELF
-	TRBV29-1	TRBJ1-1	SADQGRQVTEAF
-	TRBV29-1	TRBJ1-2	SVRADQGYT
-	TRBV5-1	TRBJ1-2	ASRGYYGYT
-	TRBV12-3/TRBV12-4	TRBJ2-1	ASSLALSSGQF
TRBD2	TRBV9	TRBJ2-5	ASSVAPSGGYQETQY
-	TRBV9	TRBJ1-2	ASSSLGHLYGYT
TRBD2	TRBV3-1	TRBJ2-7	ASSQAGLAVYEQY
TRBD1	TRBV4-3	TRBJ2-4	ASSQDLNRGKNIQY
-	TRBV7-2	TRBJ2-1	ASSLALMPAYNEQF
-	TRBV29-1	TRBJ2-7	SVIARGTYYNEQY
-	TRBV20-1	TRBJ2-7	SASKDYEQY
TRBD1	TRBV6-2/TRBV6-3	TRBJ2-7	ASSSTGVSPYEQY
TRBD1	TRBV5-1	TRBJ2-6	ASSPRTGKRPPGANVLT
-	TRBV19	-	ASRSVPGRSAVEQY
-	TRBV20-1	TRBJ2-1	SAATMNGQF
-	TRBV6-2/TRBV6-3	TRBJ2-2	ASSQQGLRELF
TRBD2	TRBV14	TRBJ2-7	ASSQRTSVTYEQY
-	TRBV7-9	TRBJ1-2	ASSATDGNYGYT
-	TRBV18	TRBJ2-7	AGSTGLTYEQY
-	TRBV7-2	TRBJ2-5	ASSFSGAAKTQY
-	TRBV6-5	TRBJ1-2	ASSNGGAYGYT
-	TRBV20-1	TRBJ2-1	SARLAMVPYNEQF
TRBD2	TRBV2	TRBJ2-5	ASSNAGGQVETQY
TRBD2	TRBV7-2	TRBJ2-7	ASSLDSSGASYEQY
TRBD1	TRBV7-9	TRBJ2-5	ASSLARSYRGSETQY
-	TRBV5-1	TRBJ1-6	ASSLGQAGSPLH
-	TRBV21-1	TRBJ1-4	ASSPPGPATNEKLF
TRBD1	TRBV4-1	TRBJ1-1	ASSSRDREGEAF
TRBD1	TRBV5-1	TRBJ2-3	ASSWTGDDTQY
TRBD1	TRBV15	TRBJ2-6	ATSGQGAPLVLSGANVLT
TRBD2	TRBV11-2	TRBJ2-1	ASSQIKRTSRSSYNEQF